Each of the 17 T cell receptor beta chains below was sequenced from the same sample in a study of T cells after yellow fever vaccination. TCRdb ran MiXCR on the 5' RACE reads and lists one entry per CDR3 protein. The sample consists of 45,000 to 75,000 distinct CDR3 sequences, 4.5% to 6% of them appearing once. The sequencing used PBMCs, either bulk or a sorted T-cell subset (CD4+, CD8+, memory, or dextramer-sorted; not recorded which), collected on the day of the yellow fever booster vaccination. The receptors derive from a man aged 18-30 years who received the YFV17D yellow fever vaccine.

This rearrangement joins TRBV5-1 to TRBJ2-7; 10 bases map to TRBD1. CDR3 size: 15 residues. Looked up from germline, CDR1 is SGHRS and CDR2 is YFSETQ. V lost 6 bases, J lost 7 bases, and 13 bases stayed unmatched. CDR3 bases: TGCGCCAGCACCCCGGACAGGGGGTACGAGGTGGAGCAGTACTTC. This gives the protein CASTPDRGYEVEQYF. Combining the CDR3 with reference TRBV5-1 and TRBJ2-7 gives the whole variable domain KAGVTQTPRYLIKTRGQQVTLSCSPISGHRSVSWYQQTPGQGLQFLFEYFSETQRNKGNFPGRFSGRQFSNSRSEMNVSTLELGDSALYLCASTPDRGYEVEQYFGPGTRLTVT.

This clonotype was seen a few times. The rearrangement uses TRBV10-3 and TRBJ1-5; no clear D. The CDR3 runs to 13 residues. Trimming took 3 bases from V and 3 from J, leaving 6 bases between them. The germline CDR1 and CDR2 sequences are ENHRY and SYGVKD. CDR3 residues: CAISETYNQPQHF. In DNA form, the CDR3 reads TGTGCCATCAGTGAAACGTACAATCAGCCCCAGCATTTT.

This clonotype was recorded at least ten times. This chain links TRBV10-3 with TRBJ2-3, with 8 positions matching TRBD2. The CDR3 loop spans 16 amino acids. The ends lost 0 bases at V and 4 bases at J; junction bases unmatched: 6. Germline values: CDR1 ENHRY, CDR2 SYGVKD. CDR3 coding DNA: TGTGCCATCAGTGAGTCTGACGGGGGGGCCGCAGATACGCAGTATTTT. Encoded protein: CAISESDGGAADTQYF.

The sample holds many counts of this clonotype. This chain connects TRBV12-3 or TRBV12-4 to TRBJ2-1, with TRBD2 matching over 12 bases. Losses at the gene ends were 6 bases for V and 5 bases for J; bases not matched to a gene: 11. The CDR3 extends over 17 amino acids. CDR3 sequence (DNA): TGTGCCAGCAGCCCCGAAAGGGGGACTAGCGGGCACAATGAGCAGTTCTTC. Translating it yields CASSPERGTSGHNEQFF.

The CDR3 sequence: CASSSYPSLGLYNEQFF. DNA of the CDR3: TGTGCCAGCAGTTCATATCCCTCGTTGGGGCTGTACAATGAGCAGTTCTTC. The chain is built from TRBV7-8 and TRBJ2-1; a possible D gene is TRBD1 (5 bases). Trimming removed 6 bases at V and 4 bases at J, with 22 bases between. This CDR3 spans 17 amino acids. The V gene's germline CDR1 is SGHVS and CDR2 FQNEAQ. Filled out from reference TRBV7-8 and TRBJ2-1, the complete variable domain reads GAGVSQSPRYKVAKRGQDVALRCDPISGHVSLFWYQQALGQGPEFLTYFQNEAQLDKSGLPSDRFFAERPEGSVSTLKIQRTQQEDSAVYLCASSSYPSLGLYNEQFFGPGTRLTVL.

This clonotype was counted at least ten times. The chain combines TRBV5-1 with TRBJ2-3, with a weak D call TRBD2 (6 bases). The CDR3 consists of 14 residues. V dropped 5 bases and J dropped 2 bases, with 12 bases sitting between them. CDR1 is SGHRS and CDR2 is YFSETQ in the germline V gene. The CDR3 here is CASSPAGITDTQYF. In DNA, the CDR3 is TGCGCCAGCAGTCCTGCGGGGATCACAGATACGCAGTATTTT.

The sample holds many counts of this clonotype. The chain recombines TRBV27 with TRBJ2-1; TRBD1 might be the D (6 bases). The CDR3 contains 14 residues. Germline CDR1 reads MNHEY; CDR2 reads SMNVEV (reference sequence). The V and J ends lost 5 bases and 7 bases respectively, with 15 bases between them. CDR3 nucleotide sequence: TGTGCCAGCAGTCGCGGAAGGGGGTTGAATGAGCAGTTCTTC. As protein: CASSRGRGLNEQFF.

There are many counts of this clonotype. The chain couples TRBV20-1 to TRBJ2-1; D might be TRBD2 (6 bases). V lost 0 bases to trimming and J lost 9 bases, with 12 bases between them. The CDR3 extends over 13 amino acids. Germline loops: CDR1 DFQATT, CDR2 SNEGSKA (reference sequence). CDR3 bases: TGCAGTGCTAGAGATCTCGCGGGGACTGAGCAGTTCTTC. Encoded protein: CSARDLAGTEQFF.

In its sample, this clonotype was seen a few times. The chain carries TRBV28 and TRBJ2-3; 8 nucleotides agree with TRBD2. This CDR3 comprises 15 residues. The germline gives CDR1 MDHEN, CDR2 SYDVKM. Germline trimming cut 4 bases from V and 2 bases from J; bases unmatched to any gene: 5. CDR3 DNA sequence: TGTGCCAGCAGTTCCCCGGGGGGGGCCACAGATACGCAGTATTTT. Translated: CASSSPGGATDTQYF.

This clonotype has a count of ten or more. CDR3 nucleotide sequence: TGTGCCAGCAGTGGATTGGGGTTAACAGATACGCAGTATTTT. Translated, it gives CASSGLGLTDTQYF. The chain carries TRBV6-1 and TRBJ2-3; D unclear. Trimming removed 4 bases at V and 3 bases at J, with 11 bases between. Per germline, CDR1 MNHNS and CDR2 SASEGT. This CDR3 spans 14 amino acids.

This clonotype was picked up a small number of times. The V call is TRBV7-3, the J call TRBJ2-1, with 11 bases matching TRBD2. Germline lookup yields CDR1 SGHTA and CDR2 FQGTGA. The CDR3 sequence is 15 residues long. J was trimmed by 4 bases and V by 5 bases; bases with no gene match: 4. The CDR3 DNA sequence: TGTGCCAGCAGCCCATCTAGCGGGGGGTACAATGAGCAGTTCTTC. This gives the protein CASSPSSGGYNEQFF.

This clonotype has at least ten counts. V is TRBV5-1 and J is TRBJ2-3, with D possibly TRBD1 on 6 matching bases. The CDR3 is 17 amino acids. The germline V gene has CDR1 SGHRS and CDR2 YFSETQ. The V end lost 5 bases, the J end lost 4 bases, and 23 bases lay between the germline ends. The CDR3 sequence is CASRVDLLTGIPDTQYF. The CDR3 nucleotides read TGCGCCAGCAGGGTTGATCTGTTAACAGGGATCCCAGATACGCAGTATTTT. The full variable domain, in which reference TRBV5-1 and TRBJ2-3 provide the parts outside the CDR3, is KAGVTQTPRYLIKTRGQQVTLSCSPISGHRSVSWYQQTPGQGLQFLFEYFSETQRNKGNFPGRFSGRQFSNSRSEMNVSTLELGDSALYLCASRVDLLTGIPDTQYFGPGTRLTVL.

This clonotype was observed a handful of times. In DNA form, the CDR3 reads TGCGCCAGCAGCCAAGGAGTCCTCGCGGGGGAGCAGTACGTC. Protein product: CASSQGVLAGEQYV. The chain uses TRBV4-1 and TRBJ2-7; D might be TRBD2 (6 bases). Germline assignment: CDR1 MGHRA and CDR2 YSYEKL. The CDR3 loop spans 14 amino acids. Trimming removed 1 base at V and 7 bases at J, with 14 bases between.

This clonotype was seen more than once but under ten times. This chain connects TRBV7-8 to TRBJ2-5; TRBD2 matches at 7 bases. After removal of 1 base from V and 7 bases from J, the junction contained 6 bases not matched to a gene. The CDR3 contains 14 residues. CDR1 is SGHVS, CDR2 FQNEAQ, per germline. The CDR3 DNA is TGTGCCAGCAGCTTAGGGGGGGGAAGGGGGACCCAGTACTTC. Translation gives CASSLGGGRGTQYF.

This clonotype was observed many times. The chain joins TRBV20-1 to TRBJ1-2; 9 bases are shared with TRBD1. The CDR3 runs 12 residues. CDR1 DFQATT and CDR2 SNEGSKA come from the germline V gene (reference sequence). The junction had 4 bases not matched to a gene; V was cut back by 5 bases and J by 6 bases. This CDR3 is CSALQGADGYTF. CDR3 sequence (DNA): TGCAGTGCTTTACAGGGGGCAGATGGCTACACCTTC.

Ten or more counts support this clonotype. DNA for the CDR3: TGCGCCAGCAGCCAAGGGGGGGGTCCCAATTCACCCCTCCACTTT. This sequence encodes CASSQGGGPNSPLHF. J is TRBJ1-6 and V is TRBV4-1; D may be TRBD1 (5 bases). CDR3 length: 15 residues. V was pared by 1 base and J by 7 bases, with 11 bases between. Germline values: CDR1 MGHRA, CDR2 YSYEKL.

This clonotype was counted many times. The gene calls are TRBV29-1 and TRBJ2-1; D possibly matches TRBD1 or TRBD2 (6 bases each). V was pared by 3 bases and J by 5 bases, with 11 bases between. The CDR3 has 13 residues. Germline lookup yields CDR1 SQVTM and CDR2 ANQGSEA. The chain's CDR3 is CSVDRGPNNEQFF. CDR3 sequence (DNA): TGCAGCGTTGATCGGGGGCCTAACAATGAGCAGTTCTTC.